The 27 T cell receptor beta chains given below trace back to one sample, sequenced in a study of regulatory T cells in long-lasting Graves disease (dated by TCRdb to 2020 to 2022). The protocol used for the library was multiplex PCR. The instrument was an Illumina HiSeq 4000. iRepertoire HTBI primers and Arm-PCR amplification of CDR3 regions were used to construct TCR beta libraries. TCRdb took the public reads, trimmed them with fastp at Q25, ran MiXCR for clone calling and kept in-frame beta chains. When rows share a CDR3 protein, they turn into one entry using the most common DNA and genes. The sample profile shows about 240,000 distinct CDR3 sequences; just over 20% of them were found once. The leading ten clones occupy over 11% of the sample. In light of the paper, this sample's time point label describes: newly diagnosed GD, antithyroid drugs for less than 3 months. RNA was extracted from PBMCs in TRIzol for both TCR sequencing and RNA sequencing.

Sequencing was performed on peripheral blood mononuclear cells (PBMCs), taken at new diagnosis, from a patient treated with antithyroid drugs. The source is a female donor with Graves disease.

A remark on this clonotype: Since a much larger clone is just one base distant, this may be a read error. The chain uses TRBV24-1 and TRBJ2-1; D gene uncertain. CDR1 and CDR2 from the germline V gene are KGHDR and SFDVKD. There are 13 residues in the CDR3. V was cut by 6 bases and J by 7 bases, with 12 bases left in between. CDR3 sequence reads: CATSNTTRNEQFF. The CDR3 DNA follows: TGTGCCACCAGTAATACAACCAGAAATGAGCAGTTCTTC.

This clonotype was observed many times. The chain combines TRBV5-1 with TRBJ2-1; 11 bases fit TRBD1. The CDR3 contains 15 residues. J was trimmed by 6 bases and V by 4 bases; bases with no gene match: 6. Germline loops: CDR1 SGHRS, CDR2 YFSETQ. The CDR3 here is CASSRGGTGGNEQFF. DNA for the CDR3: TGCGCCAGCAGCCGCGGCGGGACAGGGGGCAATGAGCAGTTCTTC.

This clonotype was picked up many times. The gene calls are TRBV18 and TRBJ2-3; no firm D call. This CDR3 comprises 11 residues. V was shortened by 3 bases and J by 6 bases, with 4 bases between the two germline ends. CDR1 and CDR2 from the germline V gene are KGHSH and LQKENI. The CDR3 bases are TGTGCCAGCTCACCGGAGGATACGCAGTATTTT. Its translation: CASSPEDTQYF.

This clonotype was observed at least ten times. Written as DNA, the CDR3 is TGTGCCAGCAGATGGACAGGGGACTGGGATACGCAGTATTTT. Translation: CASRWTGDWDTQYF. The chain couples TRBV12-3 or TRBV12-4 to TRBJ2-3, with 9 bases that match TRBD1. The CDR3 is made up of 14 amino acids. The V segment lost 6 bases and the J segment 6 bases; nucleotides outside the gene matches: 7.

Ten or more counts support this clonotype. This chain connects TRBV29-1 to TRBJ2-7, with TRBD1 identical over 7 bases. Germline CDR1 and CDR2: SQVTM and ANQGSEA. This CDR3 contains 14 residues. V lost 6 bases to trimming and J lost 2 bases; unmatched junction nucleotides: 10. In DNA form, the CDR3 reads TGCAGCGTCAATTCCCGGGACAGCCCCTACGAGCAGTACTTC. The encoded protein is CSVNSRDSPYEQYF.

About this clonotype: Just one base apart from a much larger clone, this may be a read error. The V call is TRBV6-1, the J call TRBJ2-6, with D unresolved. The CDR3 has 14 amino acids. Germline CDR1 MNHNS, CDR2 SASEGT. The CDR3, as DNA: TGTGCCTGCAGGCGTGACTCTGGGGCCAACGTCCTGACTTTC. This translates into CACRRDSGANVLTF.

This clonotype was seen ten or more times. The chain couples TRBV20-1 to TRBJ2-5; D not resolved. Trimming removed 4 bases at V and 1 base at J, with 7 bases between. Germline CDR1 and CDR2: DFQATT and SNEGSKA (reference sequence). The CDR3 spans 12 residues. The CDR3 nucleotides read TGCAGTGCTAAGACGGGCCAAGAGACCCAGTACTTC. This codes for CSAKTGQETQYF.

This clonotype was detected a few times. The chain combines TRBV19 with TRBJ1-4, with D possibly being TRBD1 (6 bases). This CDR3 has 13 amino acids. In germline, CDR1 is LNHDA, CDR2 SQIVND (reference sequence). Trimming took 5 bases from V and 7 from J, leaving 11 bases between them. CDR3 sequence reads: CASSEQGPEKLFF. DNA of the CDR3: TGTGCCAGTAGTGAACAGGGTCCTGAAAAACTGTTTTTT.

This clonotype was found a few times. The V call is TRBV3-1, the J call TRBJ2-2, with D possibly being TRBD1 (5 bases). V was pared by 6 bases and J by 7 bases, with 12 bases between. Germline loops: CDR1 LGHDT, CDR2 YNNKEL (reference sequence). This CDR3 is 13 amino acids long. Here the CDR3 DNA reads TGTGCCAGCAGATTCAGGGTAGGCGGGGAGCTGTTTTTT. This gives the protein CASRFRVGGELFF.

This clonotype was picked up many times. The chain links TRBV6-2 or TRBV6-3 to TRBJ1-1, with D maybe TRBD1 (5 bases). The length of the CDR3 is 14 residues. Per the germline V gene, CDR1 is MNHEY and CDR2 is SVGEGT. V lost 5 bases, J lost 5 bases, and 15 bases lay in between. The CDR3 is CASSGLVGGTEAFF. The CDR3 DNA is TGTGCCAGCAGTGGTCTTGTGGGGGGGACTGAAGCTTTCTTT.

This clonotype was observed many times. The rearrangement joins TRBV28 to TRBJ1-1; the match to TRBD1 covers 8 bases. V lost 3 bases, J lost 4 bases, and 13 bases stayed unmatched. The CDR3 loop spans 17 amino acids. Germline V gene data show CDR1 as MDHEN and CDR2 as SYDVKM. CDR3 sequence (DNA): TGTGCCAGCAGTTTGACCCCTTGGACAGGGTCAGGCACTGAAGCTTTCTTT. Its translation: CASSLTPWTGSGTEAFF.

This clonotype was detected a few times. The CDR3 sequence: CASRGQWNTEAFF. The CDR3 DNA sequence: TGTGCCAGCAGAGGACAGTGGAACACTGAAGCTTTCTTT. The V gene is TRBV12-3 or TRBV12-4, the J gene TRBJ1-1; the D gene is possibly TRBD1 (6 bases). CDR3 length: 13 residues. V was pared by 6 bases and J by 1 base, with 9 bases between.

The CDR3 DNA is TGTGCCAGCAGAGTGAGCGGGTCGCGGGGGGAGATGATCCACGAGCAGTACTTC. Translating it yields CASRVSGSRGEMIHEQYF. V is TRBV6-2 or TRBV6-3 and J is TRBJ2-7, with 8 bases lining up with TRBD2. Germline CDR1 is MNHEY and CDR2 is SVGEGT. The CDR3 extends over 18 amino acids. Trimming took 6 bases from V and 5 from J; bases not matched to a gene: 21.

This clonotype was counted ten times or more. The V and J genes are TRBV20-1 and TRBJ2-7, with D maybe TRBD1 (5 bases). CDR1 and CDR2 from the germline V gene are DFQATT and SNEGSKA (reference sequence). The CDR3 length is 13 residues. The V gene lost 0 bases and the J gene lost 2 bases, with 8 bases spanning the gap. DNA for the CDR3: TGCAGTGCTAGAGACAAGGGGACCTACGAGCAGTACTTC. The encoded protein is CSARDKGTYEQYF.

This clonotype was counted a few times. The chain uses TRBV4-1 and TRBJ2-6; D possibly corresponds to TRBD2 (6 bases). Per the germline V gene, CDR1 is MGHRA and CDR2 is YSYEKL. This CDR3 has 18 amino acids. V was trimmed by 3 bases and J by 3 bases, leaving 18 bases between them. The CDR3 is CASSQYDLGGLGANVLTF. In nucleotides, the CDR3 is TGCGCCAGCAGCCAGTATGACCTGGGGGGTCTTGGGGCCAACGTCCTGACTTTC.

The chain joins TRBV7-2 to TRBJ1-3; TRBD1 aligns across 9 bases. V gave up 5 bases and J gave up 1 base; unmatched junction bases: 12. Germline V gene sequence: CDR1 SGHTA, CDR2 FQGNSA. The CDR3 is 18 amino acids. As DNA, the CDR3 is TGTGCCAGCAGCCCATACGGACAGGGGATATGGTCTGGAAACACCATATATTTT. Translation gives CASSPYGQGIWSGNTIYF. The complete variable domain, with remaining parts taken from reference TRBV7-2 and TRBJ1-3, reads GAGVSQSPSNKVTEKGKDVELRCDPISGHTALYWYRQSLGQGLEFLIYFQGNSAPDKSGLPSDRFSAERTGGSVSTLTIQRTQQEDSAVYLCASSPYGQGIWSGNTIYFGEGSWLTVV.

This clonotype was counted ten times or more. The CDR3 ends on some other residue instead of the conserved phenylalanine or tryptophan, so this is likely a read error. The DNA is left out, because the CDR3 cannot be placed on it with certainty; the CDR3 is given as TCRdb lists it. This sequence joins TRBV6-2 or TRBV6-3 and TRBJ1-1. The germline gives CDR1 MNHEY, CDR2 SVGEGT. A total of 8 residues make up the CDR3, ends included. CDR3 sequence reads: CASSVRIL.

CDR3 sequence: CAWSMGLSTQYF. CDR3 sequence (DNA): TGTGCCTGGAGTATGGGATTATCGACCCAGTACTTC. The chain has TRBV30 and TRBJ2-5; no firm D call. Between the trimmed V and J ends, which lost 2 bases and 7 bases, there was a span of 11 bases. Per the germline V gene, CDR1 is GTSNPN and CDR2 is SVGIG (reference sequence). The CDR3 loop spans 12 amino acids. The variable domain in full, with the rest retrieved from reference TRBV30 and TRBJ2-5, is SQTIHQWPATLVQPVGSPLSLECTVEGTSNPNLYWYRQAAGRGLQLLFYSVGIGQISSEVPQNLSASRPQDRQFILSSKKLLLSDSGFYLCAWSMGLSTQYFGPGTRLLVL.

In this sample, this clonotype turned up a few times. The junction departs from the called germline gene at one end, perhaps through a read error. This chain uses TRBV7-9 with TRBJ2-5, with a possible D match to TRBD1 (6 bases). The CDR3 runs to 14 residues. Germline V gene data show CDR1 as SEHNR and CDR2 as FQNEAQ (reference sequence). The CDR3 nucleotides read TGTGCCAGCAGCTTAGGGACAGTGAGAGAGGCCCAGCACTTC. Protein sequence: CASSLGTVREAQHF.

This clonotype was detected many times. The chain carries TRBV6-2 or TRBV6-3 and TRBJ2-3; 12 bases are a match to TRBD2. This CDR3 contains 16 residues. Germline values: CDR1 MNHEY, CDR2 SVGEGT. Losses at the gene ends were 4 bases for V and 4 bases for J; bases not matched to a gene: 6. The CDR3 spells CASSFRLAGASDTQYF. DNA of the CDR3: TGTGCCAGCAGTTTCCGACTAGCGGGAGCCTCAGATACGCAGTATTTT.

This clonotype was seen a handful of times. Given a much more abundant clone one base away, this may be a read error. The chain links TRBV20-1 to TRBJ1-4; the D gene is possibly TRBD1 (6 bases). The germline V and J ends were trimmed by 2 bases and 0 bases, with 7 bases remaining between them. CDR1 and CDR2 (germline): DFQATT, SNEGSKA (reference sequence). There are 14 residues in the CDR3. CDR3 sequence: CSARKGATNEKLFF. The CDR3 nucleotides read TGCAGTGCTAGAAAGGGGGCAACTAATGAAAAACTGTTTTTT.

In this sample, this clonotype turned up a few times. V and J are TRBV24-1 and TRBJ2-2, with D possibly being TRBD2 (6 bases). CDR1 and CDR2 from the germline V gene are KGHDR and SFDVKD. The V and J ends lost 6 bases and 4 bases respectively, with 11 bases between them. The CDR3 has 14 amino acids. The CDR3 bases are TGTGCCACCAGTAGGAGGGCGGGCACCGGGGAGCTGTTTTTT. Its protein is CATSRRAGTGELFF.

A word on this clonotype: Given a far larger clone just one base away, this is likely a sequencing read error. The gene calls are TRBV28 and TRBJ2-7, with 16 bases that match TRBD2. The CDR3 loop spans 16 amino acids. The germline V gene has CDR1 MDHEN and CDR2 SYDVKM. The CDR3 sequence: CDSTTVGLAGGGEQYF. The CDR3 DNA follows: TGTGACAGCACCACAGTGGGACTAGCGGGAGGGGGCGAGCAGTACTTC. The full variable domain, its missing parts supplied by reference TRBV28 and TRBJ2-7, is DVKVTQSSRYLVKRTGEKVFLECVQDMDHENMFWYRQDPGLGLRLIYFSYDVKMKEKGDIPEGYSVSREKKERFSLILESASTNQTSMYLCDSTTVGLAGGGEQYFGPGTRLTVT.

This clonotype was seen only a few times. The genes are TRBV6-1 and TRBJ1-1, with TRBD1 matching over 7 bases. The CDR3 runs 14 residues. Unmatched junction bases numbered 7, after V lost 5 bases and J lost 4 bases. From germline, CDR1 is MNHNS and CDR2 SASEGT. In DNA, the CDR3 is TGTGCCAGCAGTACGACAGGGTGGACCACTGAAGCTTTCTTT. Protein sequence: CASSTTGWTTEAFF.

This clonotype was picked up many times. V and J are TRBV6-2 or TRBV6-3 and TRBJ2-6; D remains unclear. V dropped 2 bases and J dropped 0 bases, with 11 bases sitting between them. Germline V gene lookup returns CDR1 MNHEY and CDR2 SVGEGT. The CDR3 extends over 17 amino acids. The CDR3 sequence is CASSYHAFLSGANVLTF. CDR3 nucleotides: TGTGCCAGCAGTTACCACGCCTTCCTCTCTGGGGCCAACGTCCTGACTTTC.

This clonotype was recorded many times. This rearrangement joins TRBV2 to TRBJ2-5; tentatively, D is TRBD1 (6 bases). There are 13 residues in the CDR3. From germline, CDR1 is SNHLY and CDR2 FYNNEI. V lost 6 bases, J lost 1 base, and 9 bases lay in between. Written as DNA, the CDR3 is TGTGCCAGCAGCCGGGACATCCAAGAGACCCAGTACTTC. Protein: CASSRDIQETQYF. The full variable domain, in which reference TRBV2 and TRBJ2-5 provide the parts outside the CDR3, is EPEVTQTPSHQVTQMGQEVILRCVPISNHLYFYWYRQILGQKVEFLVSFYNNEISEKSEIFDDQFSVERPDGSNFTLKIRSTKLEDSAMYFCASSRDIQETQYFGPGTRLLVL.

In its sample, this clonotype was seen many times. This sequence joins TRBV29-1 and TRBJ1-1; 9 bases are shared with TRBD1. V lost 3 bases, J lost 10 bases, and 12 bases stayed unmatched. The germline V gene encodes CDR1 SQVTM and CDR2 ANQGSEA. The length of the CDR3 is 14 residues. The CDR3 here is CSVDGAQGAAGAFF. CDR3 in DNA: TGCAGCGTTGATGGGGCACAGGGGGCCGCAGGAGCTTTCTTT. Full variable domain (remainder filled in from reference TRBV29-1 and TRBJ1-1): SAVISQKPSRDICQRGTSLTIQCQVDSQVTMMFWYRQQPGQSLTLIATANQGSEATYESGFVIDKFPISRPNLTFSTLTVSNMSPEDSSIYLCSVDGAQGAAGAFFGQGTRLTVV.